These 16 T cell receptor beta chains were sequenced from one sample in a study of cytomegalovirus exposure and HLA in healthy donors. PCR primers comprised 60 Vbeta and 13 Jbeta primers. The repertoire was sequenced with immunoSEQ multiplex PCR; TCRdb's copy has only in-frame clones and lacks some. The table lists about 71,000 clones, roughly 67% of them singletons. Sequenced: PBMCs. The receptors shown here come from a man aged 35-49 years in good health and CMV-seropositive.

This chain uses TRBV6-1 with TRBJ2-2; D might be TRBD1 (5 bases). The CDR3 is made up of 14 amino acids. V was pared by 2 bases and J by 7 bases, with 11 bases between. Germline CDR1 and CDR2: MNHNS and SASEGT. The CDR3 region has the DNA TGTGCCAGCAGTGAAAGAAGGGGTGGCGGGGAGCTGTTTTTT. This sequence encodes CASSERRGGGELFF.

V is TRBV4-1 and J is TRBJ1-2; TRBD1 agrees at 7 bases. In germline, CDR1 is MGHRA, CDR2 YSYEKL. This CDR3 spans 13 amino acids. V shed 5 bases, J shed 5 bases, and the junction held 5 bases outside the gene matches. The CDR3 sequence is CASSKGQQYGYTF. DNA for the CDR3: TGCGCCAGCAGCAAGGGACAGCAATATGGCTACACCTTC.

This clone appeared once. The chain couples TRBV6-5 to TRBJ1-2; D remains unclear. The V and J ends lost 4 bases and 1 base respectively, with 13 bases between them. CDR1 and CDR2 (germline): MNHEY, SVGAGI. CDR3 length: 15 amino acids. DNA of the CDR3: TGTGCCAGCAGTTGGGTCCAGGCCGATAACTATGGCTACACCTTC. Protein: CASSWVQADNYGYTF.

The chain employs TRBV5-6 and TRBJ1-2, with 8 bases fitting TRBD1. The CDR3 consists of 14 residues. Per germline, CDR1 SGHDT and CDR2 YYEEEE. With V trimmed by 2 bases and J by 6 bases, 6 bases remained unmatched. CDR3 sequence (DNA): TGTGCCAGCAGCTTCCAACAGGGGGGGGATGGCTACACCTTC. It specifies CASSFQQGGDGYTF. Combining the CDR3 with reference TRBV5-6 and TRBJ1-2 gives the whole variable domain DAGVTQSPTHLIKTRGQQVTLRCSPKSGHDTVSWYQQALGQGPQFIFQYYEEEERQRGNFPDRFSGHQFPNYSSELNVNALLLGDSALYLCASSFQQGGDGYTFGSGTRLTVV.

The rearrangement joins TRBV27 to TRBJ1-4, with 8 positions matching TRBD1. CDR3 length: 19 residues. The V and J ends lost 6 bases and 0 bases, in that order; junction bases with no gene match: 15. The germline V gene encodes CDR1 MNHEY and CDR2 SMNVEV (reference sequence). CDR3 DNA sequence: TGTGCCAGCAGCCATCGGGGACCAGGGGGCTCAACAACTAATGAAAAACTGTTTTTT. It yields the protein CASSHRGPGGSTTNEKLFF.

The rearrangement uses TRBV6-6 and TRBJ1-1; no firm D call. Germline V gene lookup returns CDR1 MNHNY and CDR2 SVGAGI (reference sequence). The V gene lost 0 bases and the J gene lost 10 bases, with 9 bases spanning the gap. The CDR3 is 12 amino acids. The CDR3 loop reads CASSYSDLSAFF. CDR3 DNA sequence: TGTGCCAGCAGTTACTCCGACTTATCAGCTTTCTTT.

V gene TRBV5-4 combines with J gene TRBJ2-2, with 7 bases identical to TRBD1. The CDR3 contains 15 residues. J was trimmed by 6 bases and V by 3 bases; bases with no gene match: 8. Germline V gives CDR1 SGHNT, CDR2 YYREEE (reference sequence). The CDR3 nucleotides are TGTGCCAGCAGCTATCACGGGACAGTCTCCGGGGAGCTGTTTTTT. Residues: CASSYHGTVSGELFF.

The chain recombines TRBV9 with TRBJ2-2, with D maybe TRBD2 (5 bases). V was shortened by 2 bases and J by 6 bases, with 17 bases between the two germline ends. The germline V gene encodes CDR1 SGDLS and CDR2 YYNGEE. The CDR3 spans 16 residues. This CDR3 is CASSVLSGITAGELFF. For the CDR3, the DNA is TGTGCCAGCAGCGTGCTTTCCGGGATCACAGCCGGGGAGCTGTTTTTT.

The chain employs TRBV5-1 and TRBJ1-1; no reliable D call. CDR1 and CDR2 from the germline V gene are SGHRS and YFSETQ. The V end lost 5 bases, the J end lost 1 base, and 9 bases lay between the germline ends. This CDR3 spans 13 amino acids. As DNA, the CDR3 is TGCGCCAGCAGGGGCAGCCAGAACACTGAAGCTTTCTTT. Protein product: CASRGSQNTEAFF.

The chain is built from TRBV27 and TRBJ1-5; tentatively, D is TRBD1 (6 bases). CDR3 size: 14 residues. CDR1 and CDR2 from the germline V gene are MNHEY and SMNVEV (reference sequence). V was shortened by 6 bases and J by 4 bases, with 13 bases between the two germline ends. The CDR3 DNA sequence: TGTGCCAGCAGACCGGGACACCAAAATCAGCCCCAGCATTTT. As protein: CASRPGHQNQPQHF.

This clone showed up just a few times. The V gene is TRBV7-2, the J gene TRBJ2-1, with 8 bases identical to TRBD1. Unmatched junction bases numbered 13, after V lost 5 bases and J lost 7 bases. This CDR3 is built from 16 residues. In germline, CDR1 is SGHTA, CDR2 FQGNSA. CDR3 region: CASSPLHGQGMNEQFF. The CDR3 DNA is TGTGCCAGCAGCCCCCTACACGGACAGGGAATGAATGAGCAGTTCTTC.

The chain recombines TRBV28 with TRBJ2-3; the match to TRBD2 covers 8 bases. The CDR3 consists of 16 residues. Germline loops: CDR1 MDHEN, CDR2 SYDVKM. V lost 7 bases and J lost 2; bases outside the gene matches: 11. CDR3 sequence reads: CASTRGGVSSTDTQYF. The CDR3 region has the DNA TGTGCCAGCACCCGGGGGGGAGTTTCCTCCACAGATACGCAGTATTTT.

This clone was counted between two and nine times. The chain links TRBV15 to TRBJ1-1; 7 bases are a match to TRBD1. CDR3 size: 15 residues. V shed 2 bases, J shed 4 bases, and the junction held 7 bases outside the gene matches. Germline V gene lookup returns CDR1 LNHNV and CDR2 YYDKDF (reference sequence). CDR3 sequence: CATSRPDRASTEAFF. For the CDR3, the DNA is TGTGCCACCAGCAGACCCGACAGGGCGAGCACTGAAGCTTTCTTT.

The genes are TRBV29-1 and TRBJ1-2, with 11 bases matching TRBD1. This CDR3 is built from 15 residues. Germline CDR1 SQVTM, CDR2 ANQGSEA. J lost 7 bases, V lost 7 bases, and 14 bases had no gene match. CDR3 region: CSAFGTGGSKGGYTF. The CDR3 DNA sequence: TGCAGCGCTTTTGGGACAGGGGGTTCGAAGGGTGGCTACACCTTC. The full variable domain, completed using reference TRBV29-1 and TRBJ1-2, is SAVISQKPSRDICQRGTSLTIQCQVDSQVTMMFWYRQQPGQSLTLIATANQGSEATYESGFVIDKFPISRPNLTFSTLTVSNMSPEDSSIYLCSAFGTGGSKGGYTFGSGTRLTVV.

This clone appeared a few times. An end of the junction differs from the germline gene, which may be a read error. This chain links TRBV18 with TRBJ1-1; no definite D call. Germline V gene sequence: CDR1 KGHSH, CDR2 LQKENI. There are 14 residues in the CDR3. CDR3 DNA sequence: TGTGCCACCTCAAGTCTGGGCGAGAACACTGAAGCTTTCTTT. The encoded protein is CATSSLGENTEAFF.

The chain has TRBV19 and TRBJ2-1; possible D gene TRBD2, 7 bases. The V and J ends lost 1 base and 7 bases respectively, with 14 bases between them. Germline loops: CDR1 LNHDA, CDR2 SQIVND (reference sequence). This CDR3 is built from 15 residues. The CDR3 sequence: CASSIAGGHRNEQFF. In nucleotides, the CDR3 is TGTGCCAGTAGTATAGCGGGGGGCCATCGGAATGAGCAGTTCTTC. Supplemented by reference TRBV19 and TRBJ2-1, the full variable domain reads DGGITQSPKYLFRKEGQNVTLSCEQNLNHDAMYWYRQDPGQGLRLIYYSQIVNDFQKGDIAEGYSVSREKKESFPLTVTSAQKNPTAFYLCASSIAGGHRNEQFFGPGTRLTVL.